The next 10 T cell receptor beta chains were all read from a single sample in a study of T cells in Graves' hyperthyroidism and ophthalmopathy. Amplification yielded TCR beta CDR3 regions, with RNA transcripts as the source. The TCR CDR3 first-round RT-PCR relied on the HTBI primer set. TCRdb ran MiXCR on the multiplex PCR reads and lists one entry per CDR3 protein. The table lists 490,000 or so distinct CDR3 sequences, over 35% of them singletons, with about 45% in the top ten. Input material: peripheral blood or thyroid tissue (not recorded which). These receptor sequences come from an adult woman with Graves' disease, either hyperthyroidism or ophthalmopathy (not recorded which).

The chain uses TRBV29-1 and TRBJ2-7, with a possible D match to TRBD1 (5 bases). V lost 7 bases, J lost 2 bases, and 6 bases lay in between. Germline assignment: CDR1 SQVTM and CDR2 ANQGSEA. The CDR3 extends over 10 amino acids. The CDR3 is CSGGTYEQYF. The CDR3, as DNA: TGCAGCGGGGGCACCTACGAGCAGTACTTC.

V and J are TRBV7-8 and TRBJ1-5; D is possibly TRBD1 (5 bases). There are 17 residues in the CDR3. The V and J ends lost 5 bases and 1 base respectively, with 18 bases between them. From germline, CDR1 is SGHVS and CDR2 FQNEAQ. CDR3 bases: TGTGCCAGCAGCCGCGGTGGGGGAGGATTCAGCAATCAGCCCCAGCATTTT. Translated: CASSRGGGGFSNQPQHF. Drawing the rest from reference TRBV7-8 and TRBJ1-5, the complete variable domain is GAGVSQSPRYKVAKRGQDVALRCDPISGHVSLFWYQQALGQGPEFLTYFQNEAQLDKSGLPSDRFFAERPEGSVSTLKIQRTQQEDSAVYLCASSRGGGGFSNQPQHFGDGTRLSIL.

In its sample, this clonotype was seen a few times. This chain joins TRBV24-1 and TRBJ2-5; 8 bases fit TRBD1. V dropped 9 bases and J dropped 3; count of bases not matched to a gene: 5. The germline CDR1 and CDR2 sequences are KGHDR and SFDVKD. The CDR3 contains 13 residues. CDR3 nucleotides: TGTGCCACCGGACAGGGCCTCAAAGAGACCCAGTACTTC. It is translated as CATGQGLKETQYF.

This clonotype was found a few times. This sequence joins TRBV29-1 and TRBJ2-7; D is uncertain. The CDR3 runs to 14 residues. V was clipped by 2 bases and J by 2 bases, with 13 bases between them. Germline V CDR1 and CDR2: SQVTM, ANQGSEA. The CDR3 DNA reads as TGCAGCGTTGAACCGGGCCTCGCCCCCTACGAGCAGTACTTC. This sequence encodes CSVEPGLAPYEQYF.

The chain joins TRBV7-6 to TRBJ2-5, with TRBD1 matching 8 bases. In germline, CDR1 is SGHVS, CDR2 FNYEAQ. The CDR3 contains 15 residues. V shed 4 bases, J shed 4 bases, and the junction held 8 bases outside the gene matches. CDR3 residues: CASSYLTGDGETQYF. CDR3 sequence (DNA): TGTGCCAGCAGCTACCTGACAGGGGACGGAGAGACCCAGTACTTC.

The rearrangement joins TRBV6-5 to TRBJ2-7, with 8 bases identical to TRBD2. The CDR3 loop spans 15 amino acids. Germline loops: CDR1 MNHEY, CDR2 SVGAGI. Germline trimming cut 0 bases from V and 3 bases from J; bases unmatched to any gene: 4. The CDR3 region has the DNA TGTGCCAGCAGTTACTCGGTAGCGGGGATCTACGAGCAGTACTTC. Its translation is CASSYSVAGIYEQYF.

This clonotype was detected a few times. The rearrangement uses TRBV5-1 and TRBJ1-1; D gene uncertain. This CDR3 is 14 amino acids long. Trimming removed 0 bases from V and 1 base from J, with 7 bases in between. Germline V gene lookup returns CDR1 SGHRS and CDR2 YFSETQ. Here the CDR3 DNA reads TGCGCCAGCAGCTTGGACAGACAGAACACTGAAGCTTTCTTT. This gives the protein CASSLDRQNTEAFF.

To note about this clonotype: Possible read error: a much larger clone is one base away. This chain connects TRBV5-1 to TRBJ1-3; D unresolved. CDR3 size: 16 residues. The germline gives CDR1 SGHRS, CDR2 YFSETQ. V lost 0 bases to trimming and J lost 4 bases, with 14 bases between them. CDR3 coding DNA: TGCGCCAGCAGCTTGGACGGAGGGAACCTGGGAAACACCATATATTTT. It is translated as CASSLDGGNLGNTIYF.

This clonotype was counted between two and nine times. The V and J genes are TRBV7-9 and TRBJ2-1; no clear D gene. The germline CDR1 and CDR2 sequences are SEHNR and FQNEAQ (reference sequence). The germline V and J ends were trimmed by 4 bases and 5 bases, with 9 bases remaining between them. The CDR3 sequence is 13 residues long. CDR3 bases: TGTGCCAGCAGCTACGGATTCAACAATGAGCAGTTCTTC. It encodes CASSYGFNNEQFF.

The CDR3: CASSLAGIEAFF. The CDR3 nucleotides read TGTGCCAGCAGCTTAGCGGGCATTGAAGCTTTCTTT. The V gene is TRBV7-2, the J gene TRBJ1-1; D gene unclear. This CDR3 is built from 12 residues. The germline V gene has CDR1 SGHTA and CDR2 FQGNSA. Between the trimmed V and J ends, which lost 0 bases and 7 bases, there was a span of 6 bases.